The 19 T cell receptor beta chains in this list originate from one sample, sequenced in a study of cytomegalovirus exposure and HLA in healthy donors. The PCR had 60 Vbeta and 13 Jbeta primers. Produced via immunoSEQ multiplex PCR; TCRdb's table is partial and in-frame only. In the table there are around 190,000 clones, around nine tenths of which are singletons. The sequencing sample was made of PBMCs. The receptors stem from a woman between 18 and 30 years old in good health and CMV-seronegative.

The V gene is TRBV2, the J gene TRBJ1-2; 7 bases align to TRBD1. The trim removed 0 bases at V and 4 bases at J, leaving 2 bases unmatched. Germline CDR1 is SNHLY and CDR2 is FYNNEI. The CDR3 sequence is 14 residues long. The CDR3 nucleotides read TGTGCCAGCAGTGAAGCGGGGACAGTCTATGGCTACACCTTC. Translated: CASSEAGTVYGYTF. The whole variable domain, filled in from reference TRBV2 and TRBJ1-2, reads EPEVTQTPSHQVTQMGQEVILRCVPISNHLYFYWYRQILGQKVEFLVSFYNNEISEKSEIFDDQFSVERPDGSNFTLKIRSTKLEDSAMYFCASSEAGTVYGYTFGSGTRLTVV.

CDR3 amino acids: CASSTIFQGREPQHF. CDR3 sequence (DNA): TGTGCCAGCAGTACGATTTTCCAGGGGAGAGAGCCCCAGCATTTT. V usage is TRBV2 and J usage is TRBJ1-5; tentatively, D is TRBD1 (6 bases). V lost 5 bases, J lost 8 bases, and 19 bases lay in between. The CDR3 is made up of 15 amino acids. Germline lookup yields CDR1 SNHLY and CDR2 FYNNEI.

The chain carries TRBV6-6 and TRBJ1-2; D call uncertain. Germline-derived CDR1 and CDR2 are MNHNY and SVGAGI (reference sequence). The germline V and J ends were trimmed by 10 bases and 9 bases, with 24 bases remaining between them. The CDR3 is 14 residues long. The CDR3 coding sequence is TGTGCCACCAGAGGATCCGGGGTCGGTAAAAGCTACACCTTC. Residues: CATRGSGVGKSYTF.

As for this clone: The sample carries other DNA sequences with the same CDR3. This sequence joins TRBV5-1 and TRBJ2-1; weak D call: TRBD2 (6 bases). CDR1 and CDR2 from the germline V gene are SGHRS and YFSETQ. Trimming pared 0 bases from V and 0 bases from J, leaving 10 bases between. The CDR3 length is 16 residues. The CDR3 DNA reads as TGCGCCAGCAGCTTGGGCGGAGGGAGCTCCTACAATGAGCAGTTCTTC. Its protein is CASSLGGGSSYNEQFF.

V is TRBV6-1 and J is TRBJ2-5; 8 bases line up with TRBD1. The CDR3 is made up of 15 amino acids. V lost 3 bases, J lost 2 bases, and 5 bases stayed unmatched. The germline gives CDR1 MNHNS, CDR2 SASEGT. The CDR3 nucleotides are TGTGCCAGCAGTGACGGGACAGGTCGACAAGAGACCCAGTACTTC. This encodes CASSDGTGRQETQYF.

The CDR3 sequence is CASSPEGGGRPYNEQFF. In nucleotides, the CDR3 is TGTGCCAGCAGCCCGGAGGGGGGCGGGAGGCCATACAATGAGCAGTTCTTC. This chain connects TRBV5-4 to TRBJ2-1; 8 bases match TRBD2. The J segment lost 4 bases and the V segment lost 4 bases, leaving 13 bases of the junction unmatched. This CDR3 has 17 amino acids. CDR1 is SGHNT, CDR2 YYREEE, per germline (reference sequence).

The rearrangement links TRBV7-6 to TRBJ1-6, with D perhaps TRBD1 (5 bases). CDR3 length: 16 amino acids. With 5 bases removed from V and 10 bases from J, the gap between germline ends came to 21 bases. Germline V gene sequence: CDR1 SGHVS, CDR2 FNYEAQ. This CDR3 is CASSPAGRDSGSPLHF. The CDR3 nucleotides are TGTGCCAGCAGCCCAGCCGGCAGGGACTCAGGGTCACCCCTCCACTTT.

The CDR3 sequence: CASSLGQGFNYGYTF. CDR3 DNA: TGCGCCAGCAGCTTGGGACAGGGCTTTAACTATGGCTACACCTTC. The chain uses TRBV5-1 and TRBJ1-2; TRBD1 agrees at 7 bases. The CDR3 is 15 amino acids. Germline CDR1 reads SGHRS; CDR2 reads YFSETQ. V lost 0 bases and J lost 1; bases outside the gene matches: 3. The whole variable domain, filled in from reference TRBV5-1 and TRBJ1-2, reads KAGVTQTPRYLIKTRGQQVTLSCSPISGHRSVSWYQQTPGQGLQFLFEYFSETQRNKGNFPGRFSGRQFSNSRSEMNVSTLELGDSALYLCASSLGQGFNYGYTFGSGTRLTVV.

V gene TRBV6-5 combines with J gene TRBJ2-7; 7 bases align to TRBD1. V gave up 8 bases and J gave up 1 base; unmatched junction bases: 8. Germline V gene data show CDR1 as MNHEY and CDR2 as SVGAGI. This CDR3 comprises 14 residues. The CDR3 region has the DNA TGTGCCAGCGGGGACCGGGACAGATCCTACGAGCAGTACTTC. It codes for CASGDRDRSYEQYF.

The CDR3 nucleotides read TGTGCCACCAGCTTTCATGAGGGGGCAAGTTACGAGCAGTACTTC. Protein sequence: CATSFHEGASYEQYF. The chain joins TRBV15 to TRBJ2-7; 7 nucleotides line up with TRBD1. V gave up 5 bases and J gave up 4 bases; unmatched junction bases: 11. This CDR3 comprises 15 residues. The germline CDR1 and CDR2 sequences are LNHNV and YYDKDF (reference sequence).

This clone has only one observation. V and J are TRBV29-1 and TRBJ2-5; 16 bases match TRBD2. Germline V lookup: CDR1 SQVTM, CDR2 ANQGSEA. The CDR3 consists of 16 residues. Trimming at V came to 6 bases and at J to 5 bases, leaving 9 bases not matched to a gene. In DNA, the CDR3 is TGCAGCGTGGCTGGGACTAGCGGGGGGGCCCCCGAGACCCAGTACTTC. It translates to CSVAGTSGGAPETQYF.

The V call is TRBV6-6, the J call TRBJ1-5; 7 nucleotides line up with TRBD1. Germline V gene sequence: CDR1 MNHNY, CDR2 SVGAGI (reference sequence). The length of the CDR3 is 16 residues. After removal of 2 bases from V and 2 bases from J, the junction contained 6 bases not matched to a gene. The CDR3 here is CASSYGIGGGNQPQHF. Written as DNA, the CDR3 is TGTGCCAGCAGTTACGGTATAGGGGGCGGCAATCAGCCCCAGCATTTT.

V gene TRBV7-9 combines with J gene TRBJ2-7; 8 bases agree with TRBD2. CDR3 size: 17 residues. Per the germline V gene, CDR1 is SEHNR and CDR2 is FQNEAQ (reference sequence). V dropped 4 bases and J dropped 4; count of bases not matched to a gene: 15. As DNA, the CDR3 is TGTGCCAGCAGCTCACAGAACCCGGGACTAGATAAGTACGAGCAGTACTTC. Translated: CASSSQNPGLDKYEQYF.

The chain uses TRBV7-9 and TRBJ2-7, with TRBD1 matching 7 bases. The V gene's germline CDR1 is SEHNR and CDR2 FQNEAQ (reference sequence). The CDR3 is made up of 13 amino acids. Germline trimming cut 6 bases from V and 0 bases from J; bases unmatched to any gene: 2. The CDR3 protein is CASRTGTSYEQYF. As DNA, the CDR3 is TGTGCCAGCAGGACAGGGACCTCCTACGAGCAGTACTTC.

The rearrangement joins TRBV9 to TRBJ2-3; the match to TRBD2 covers 7 bases. The CDR3 covers 15 residues. Trimming removed 0 bases from V and 6 bases from J; junction bases left unmatched: 7. Germline V gene sequence: CDR1 SGDLS, CDR2 YYNGEE. CDR3 loop: CASSVEGGVGDTQYF. The CDR3, as DNA: TGTGCCAGCAGCGTAGAGGGAGGGGTTGGCGATACGCAGTATTTT.

The chain links TRBV4-2 to TRBJ1-1; D is possibly TRBD1 (5 bases). The CDR3 has 18 residues. Germline loops: CDR1 LGHNA, CDR2 YNFKEQ. Trimming stripped 1 base from V and 2 bases from J, with 20 bases between. DNA for the CDR3: TGTGCCAGCAGCCAAGTCATTCAGGGATTGGGTGAAAACACTGAAGCTTTCTTT. Translated: CASSQVIQGLGENTEAFF.

The genes are TRBV6-5 and TRBJ1-5; tentative D call: TRBD1 (5 bases). V gave up 0 bases and J gave up 6 bases, with 9 bases separating them. The germline V gene has CDR1 MNHEY and CDR2 SVGAGI. This CDR3 is built from 14 residues. The CDR3 DNA follows: TGTGCCAGCAGTTACTCGGCGGGGGGTCAGCCCCAGCATTTT. Its protein is CASSYSAGGQPQHF.

V and J are TRBV11-2 and TRBJ2-2, with D maybe TRBD2 (5 bases). Trimming pared 4 bases from V and 7 bases from J, leaving 10 bases between. Germline V gene data show CDR1 as SGHAT and CDR2 as FQNNGV. This CDR3 comprises 13 residues. CDR3 sequence reads: CASSSQRNGELFF. The DNA of the CDR3 is TGTGCCAGCAGCTCACAGCGGAACGGGGAGCTGTTTTTT.

A few counts support this clone. The same CDR3 can be traced to other DNA sequences in this sample. The rearrangement uses TRBV4-3 and TRBJ1-1; D is ambiguous. The germline gives CDR1 LGHNA, CDR2 YSLEER. The CDR3 runs to 15 residues. Trimming took off 0 bases at V and 0 bases at J, with 8 bases between the two ends. The CDR3 nucleotides read TGCGCCAGCAGCCAAGATAGCGGTATGAACACTGAAGCTTTCTTT. It encodes CASSQDSGMNTEAFF.